Detailed here is one TCR beta chain. Its antigen is as yet unknown. With V trimmed by 3 bases and J by 8 bases, 7 bases remained unmatched. CDR3 length equals 15 residues. CDR1 and CDR2 (germline): SGHAT, FQNNGV. With 60 Vbeta and 13 Jbeta primers, the PCR was carried out. Method: immunoSEQ multiplex PCR; TCRdb's copy keeps in-frame clones and lacks some. The table records almost 200,000 clones, 75% to 85% of them present only once. The record originates from a study of cytomegalovirus exposure and HLA in healthy donors. Findings and caveats of the study: The classifier, whose performance was assessed in both the original and validation cohorts, reportedly diagnosed cytomegalovirus status with high specificity and sensitivity. For most TCR sequences rarity was the rule, although some public TCRs occurred in many donors. HLA allele associations emerged for around 16,000 TCR beta sequences in a later analysis, at 0.05 false discovery rate. TCR beta sequences reportedly predicted the HLA-A and HLA-B alleles of most subjects accurately.

The receptor was derived from a woman aged 45-65 years in good health and CMV-seronegative. Sequencing was done on a sample of PBMCs. The chain links TRBV11-2 to TRBJ2-1; TRBD2 aligns across 10 bases. The CDR3 is CASSFRLAGPDEQFF. The CDR3 coding sequence is TGTGCCAGCAGCTTTCGACTAGCGGGTCCCGATGAGCAGTTCTTC.